One sample yielded the 31 T cell receptor beta chains listed below, sequenced in a study of blood T cell repertoires in COVID-19. Libraries were prepared by immunoSEQ multiplex PCR; TCRdb keeps only in-frame clonotypes and omits some of them. The sample holds 300,000 to 350,000 clones, about nine tenths seen once. Material for sequencing was peripheral blood. These receptors came from a woman in her 30s with COVID-19, enrolled during active disease.

The genes are TRBV18 and TRBJ2-5, with TRBD1 as a possible D gene (5 bases). Germline CDR1 is KGHSH and CDR2 is LQKENI. Trimming pared 6 bases from V and 0 bases from J, leaving 17 bases between. The CDR3 extends over 16 amino acids. The CDR3 loop reads CASSPDSQGYQETQYF. The CDR3 nucleotides are TGTGCCAGCTCCCCTGACAGTCAGGGATACCAAGAGACCCAGTACTTC.

The V call is TRBV5-1, the J call TRBJ2-2, with 9 bases aligning to TRBD2. Germline V lookup: CDR1 SGHRS, CDR2 YFSETQ. This CDR3 region has 16 residues. With 0 bases clipped from V and 4 bases from J, the junction kept 4 bases outside the gene matches. CDR3 loop: CASSLAAGGGTGELFF. CDR3 coding DNA: TGCGCCAGCAGCTTGGCGGCGGGAGGGGGCACCGGGGAGCTGTTTTTT. Based on the CDR3 plus reference TRBV5-1 and TRBJ2-2, the full variable domain is KAGVTQTPRYLIKTRGQQVTLSCSPISGHRSVSWYQQTPGQGLQFLFEYFSETQRNKGNFPGRFSGRQFSNSRSEMNVSTLELGDSALYLCASSLAAGGGTGELFFGEGSRLTVL.

This chain joins TRBV19 and TRBJ2-2; 9 nucleotides agree with TRBD1. With 5 bases clipped from V and 7 bases from J, the junction kept 11 bases outside the gene matches. Germline values: CDR1 LNHDA, CDR2 SQIVND (reference sequence). This CDR3 contains 16 residues. The CDR3 spells CASSPRTGVRDGELFF. Written as DNA, the CDR3 is TGTGCCAGTAGTCCCCGGACAGGGGTGCGGGACGGGGAGCTGTTTTTT.

The J gene is TRBJ2-1, the V gene TRBV6-5, with a possible D match to TRBD2 (5 bases). Germline CDR1 is MNHEY and CDR2 is SVGAGI. Trimming pared 2 bases from V and 1 base from J, leaving 12 bases between. This CDR3 is built from 16 residues. CDR3 nucleotides: TGTGCCAGCAGTTACATGGTGGGAGCTTCCTACAATGAGCAGTTCTTC. Its protein product is CASSYMVGASYNEQFF.

The chain combines TRBV4-1 with TRBJ1-5, with D hard to call. Germline CDR1 reads MGHRA; CDR2 reads YSYEKL. The CDR3 contains 15 residues. Trimming left V 1 base short and J 3 bases short, with 10 bases between. The CDR3 DNA reads TGCGCCAGCAGCCAAGGTCCTGGAGCCAATCAGCCCCAGCATTTT. Translated: CASSQGPGANQPQHF.

The gene calls are TRBV30 and TRBJ1-4; the D gene is possibly TRBD1 (5 bases). Germline-derived CDR1 and CDR2 are GTSNPN and SVGIG (reference sequence). The CDR3 is 12 residues long. V lost 1 base and J lost 10, with 10 bases in between. CDR3 in amino acids: CAWSDRFGKLFF. The CDR3 nucleotides read TGTGCCTGGAGTGACAGGTTCGGAAAACTGTTTTTT.

The chain carries TRBV18 and TRBJ2-5, with TRBD2 matching over 14 bases. This CDR3 contains 16 residues. The V gene's germline CDR1 is KGHSH and CDR2 LQKENI. Germline trimming cut 3 bases from V and 7 bases from J; bases unmatched to any gene: 7. CDR3 nucleotide sequence: TGTGCCAGCTCACCCCCGGGACTAGCGGGAGAGGGGACCCAGTACTTC. This encodes CASSPPGLAGEGTQYF.

J is TRBJ2-7 and V is TRBV27; 13 bases line up with TRBD2. This CDR3 has 16 amino acids. Germline CDR1 MNHEY, CDR2 SMNVEV (reference sequence). V gave up 4 bases and J gave up 6 bases; unmatched junction bases: 9. The DNA of the CDR3 is TGTGCCAGCAGTTCAGTCCGCACTAGCGGGAGGGGCGAGCAGTACTTC. This gives the protein CASSSVRTSGRGEQYF.

This clone was recorded only once. This sequence joins TRBV19 and TRBJ2-1; D might be TRBD1 (6 bases). V shed 9 bases and J shed 4 bases, with 16 bases lying between them. The CDR3 spans 14 residues. Germline V gives CDR1 LNHDA, CDR2 SQIVND (reference sequence). CDR3 in DNA: TGTGCCAGGGAGACAGGACCTAGGTACAATGAGCAGTTCTTC. Its translation is CARETGPRYNEQFF.

This chain connects TRBV5-6 to TRBJ1-2; unclear D gene. V was shortened by 2 bases and J by 4 bases, with 6 bases between the two germline ends. The CDR3 extends over 12 amino acids. The V gene's germline CDR1 is SGHDT and CDR2 YYEEEE. The CDR3 region is CASSLEGYGYTF. The DNA of the CDR3 is TGTGCCAGCAGCTTAGAGGGCTATGGCTACACCTTC.

The chain uses TRBV6-5 and TRBJ2-1; D is possibly TRBD2 (6 bases). The CDR3 totals 15 residues. Germline V gene lookup returns CDR1 MNHEY and CDR2 SVGAGI. V was shortened by 2 bases and J by 9 bases, with 17 bases between the two germline ends. The CDR3 protein is CASSYMGGVRAEQFF. CDR3 coding DNA: TGTGCCAGCAGTTACATGGGCGGGGTCCGGGCTGAGCAGTTCTTC.

The chain has TRBV9 and TRBJ1-2; D remains unclear. Trimming cost V 4 bases and J 4 bases, with 14 bases left between them. Germline V CDR1 and CDR2: SGDLS, YYNGEE. CDR3 length equals 14 residues. The CDR3: CASSLGPEGYGYTF. As DNA, the CDR3 is TGTGCCAGCAGCCTCGGGCCCGAGGGCTATGGCTACACCTTC.

The chain combines TRBV19 with TRBJ2-5; D is perhaps TRBD2 (5 bases). The CDR3 length is 13 residues. V lost 3 bases to trimming and J lost 5 bases, with 10 bases between them. The V gene's germline CDR1 is LNHDA and CDR2 SQIVND (reference sequence). The CDR3 is CASSMGRGETQYF. The CDR3 region has the DNA TGTGCCAGTAGTATGGGGAGAGGGGAGACCCAGTACTTC.

The gene calls are TRBV19 and TRBJ2-6; D is unclear. CDR3 size: 17 residues. Per the germline V gene, CDR1 is LNHDA and CDR2 is SQIVND (reference sequence). Trimming took 3 bases from V and 0 from J, leaving 12 bases between them. The CDR3 nucleotides read TGTGCCAGTAGTATCCTCCTCCTAAGCTCTGGGGCCAACGTCCTGACTTTC. This sequence encodes CASSILLLSSGANVLTF. The full variable domain, completed using reference TRBV19 and TRBJ2-6, is DGGITQSPKYLFRKEGQNVTLSCEQNLNHDAMYWYRQDPGQGLRLIYYSQIVNDFQKGDIAEGYSVSREKKESFPLTVTSAQKNPTAFYLCASSILLLSSGANVLTFGAGSRLTVL.

J is TRBJ2-1 and V is TRBV5-6; D possibly corresponds to TRBD2 (6 bases). V dropped 6 bases and J dropped 7 bases, with 14 bases sitting between them. CDR3 size: 13 residues. Germline CDR1 and CDR2: SGHDT and YYEEEE. CDR3 amino acids: CASTSTSWNEQFF. The CDR3 bases are TGTGCCAGCACCTCAACTAGCTGGAATGAGCAGTTCTTC.

The chain recombines TRBV27 with TRBJ1-1; tentatively, D is TRBD1 (5 bases). V dropped 5 bases and J dropped 5 bases, with 18 bases sitting between them. This CDR3 is 15 amino acids long. Germline V gene sequence: CDR1 MNHEY, CDR2 SMNVEV (reference sequence). The CDR3, as DNA: TGTGCCAGCAGTCCCCCCAGATTTGGGGGGACTGAAGCTTTCTTT. Its translation: CASSPPRFGGTEAFF.

The CDR3 DNA sequence: TGTGCCAGCCGCCAAGCCGGGACAGGGGTACGGCAGTACTTC. Translated, it gives CASRQAGTGVRQYF. The rearrangement links TRBV2 to TRBJ2-7; 10 bases are shared with TRBD1. The J segment lost 9 bases and the V segment lost 8 bases, leaving 13 bases of the junction unmatched. CDR1 is SNHLY, CDR2 FYNNEI, per germline. There are 14 residues in the CDR3.

In its sample, this clone was seen once. The DNA for the CDR3 is TGTGCCAGCAGCGCCCTCGGTGGGGCGGGAGGCTACAATGAGCAGTTCTTC. Amino acids: CASSALGGAGGYNEQFF. The genes are TRBV9 and TRBJ2-1, with TRBD2 matching 8 bases. Germline V gene lookup returns CDR1 SGDLS and CDR2 YYNGEE. The CDR3 has 17 amino acids. The junction had 11 bases not matched to a gene; V was cut back by 3 bases and J by 3 bases.

V and J are TRBV6-5 and TRBJ1-2; the D gene is possibly TRBD1 (5 bases). Trimming took off 8 bases at V and 3 bases at J, with 7 bases between the two ends. The CDR3 totals 11 residues. Per germline, CDR1 MNHEY and CDR2 SVGAGI. The CDR3 reads CASDSYYGYTF. CDR3 DNA sequence: TGTGCCAGCGACAGTTACTATGGCTACACCTTC.

The chain uses TRBV28 and TRBJ1-1; TRBD1 matches 9 bases. The CDR3 loop spans 17 amino acids. Germline V CDR1 and CDR2: MDHEN, SYDVKM. The V segment lost 2 bases and the J segment 3 bases; nucleotides outside the gene matches: 10. The CDR3 sequence: CASSLVGTGMEYTEAFF. The CDR3 DNA sequence: TGTGCCAGCAGTTTAGTGGGGACAGGGATGGAGTACACTGAAGCTTTCTTT.

V usage is TRBV30 and J usage is TRBJ1-1; D remains ambiguous. Deletions cut 4 bases from V and 1 base from J, with 10 bases between. CDR1 is GTSNPN, CDR2 SVGIG, per germline (reference sequence). The CDR3 is made up of 13 amino acids. CDR3 protein: CAWNAAQNTEAFF. CDR3 coding DNA: TGTGCCTGGAATGCGGCACAGAACACTGAAGCTTTCTTT.

The chain has TRBV12-5 and TRBJ2-7; a weak D match, TRBD2 (5 bases). CDR1 is LGHNT and CDR2 is FRNRAP in the germline V gene. The CDR3 extends over 14 amino acids. With 3 bases removed from V and 2 bases from J, the gap between germline ends came to 11 bases. Here the CDR3 reads CASGLKDGAYEQYF. DNA for the CDR3: TGTGCTAGTGGTTTAAAAGACGGGGCCTACGAGCAGTACTTC.

The chain combines TRBV30 with TRBJ2-2; 7 bases match TRBD2. V gave up 2 bases and J gave up 6 bases; unmatched junction bases: 9. The germline CDR1 and CDR2 sequences are GTSNPN and SVGIG (reference sequence). CDR3 size: 15 residues. CDR3 amino acids: CAWSPLAGVSGELFF. The CDR3 region has the DNA TGTGCCTGGAGTCCTTTGGCGGGAGTATCCGGGGAGCTGTTTTTT.

CDR3 DNA: TGTGCCAGTAGTATTTTACAGGCAACTAATGAAAAACTGTTTTTT. This encodes CASSILQATNEKLFF. The J gene is TRBJ1-4, the V gene TRBV19, with D maybe TRBD1 (5 bases). V was cut by 3 bases and J by 0 bases, with 8 bases left in between. Germline V lookup: CDR1 LNHDA, CDR2 SQIVND (reference sequence). This CDR3 contains 15 residues.

This clone came up once. The chain combines TRBV5-4 with TRBJ2-7, with D perhaps matching TRBD2 (5 bases). V was trimmed by 4 bases and J by 4 bases, leaving 21 bases between them. This CDR3 is built from 16 residues. The germline gives CDR1 SGHNT, CDR2 YYREEE (reference sequence). The CDR3 reads CASSPLRGPANYEQYF. The CDR3 DNA reads TGTGCCAGCAGCCCACTCCGGGGTCCCGCGAATTACGAGCAGTACTTC.

The chain combines TRBV6-2 or TRBV6-3 with TRBJ2-2; TRBD2 matches 9 bases. This CDR3 has 19 amino acids. CDR1 and CDR2 (germline): MNHEY, SVGEGT. V was clipped by 2 bases and J by 5 bases; unmatched bases: 15. The CDR3 here is CASSYPRSSGRIRTGELFF. Written as DNA, the CDR3 is TGTGCCAGCAGTTACCCCCGGAGTAGCGGGAGAATTCGGACCGGGGAGCTGTTTTTT.

This chain links TRBV11-3 with TRBJ2-7; 7 nucleotides match TRBD1. From germline, CDR1 is SGHNT and CDR2 YENEEA. This CDR3 has 12 residues. V lost 6 bases, J lost 6 bases, and 5 bases stayed unmatched. CDR3 bases: TGTGCCAGCAGTGGACAGGCAGGCGAGCAGTACTTC. The encoded protein is CASSGQAGEQYF.

The chain employs TRBV6-5 and TRBJ1-2, with 9 bases matching TRBD1. Germline CDR1 and CDR2: MNHEY and SVGAGI. This CDR3 has 14 amino acids. Unmatched junction bases numbered 6, after V lost 8 bases and J lost 2 bases. The CDR3 nucleotides are TGTGCCAGCCGTACTACAGGGGGCAACTATGGCTACACCTTC. This sequence encodes CASRTTGGNYGYTF.

The chain combines TRBV29-1 with TRBJ1-4; no definite D call. V lost 7 bases and J lost 8, with 17 bases in between. The CDR3 spans 13 residues. The germline V gene encodes CDR1 SQVTM and CDR2 ANQGSEA. CDR3 protein: CSASLANREKLFF. The CDR3, as DNA: TGCAGCGCGTCCTTAGCTAATCGGGAAAAACTGTTTTTT.

The CDR3 DNA sequence: TGTGCCAGTGGACTAGCGGGAGCCGAGCAGTACTTC. As protein: CASGLAGAEQYF. The gene calls are TRBV19 and TRBJ2-7; the match to TRBD2 covers 13 bases. The V gene's germline CDR1 is LNHDA and CDR2 SQIVND (reference sequence). Unmatched junction bases numbered 1, after V lost 8 bases and J lost 6 bases. The CDR3 runs 12 residues.

The chain links TRBV2 to TRBJ2-7; TRBD1 matches 10 bases. Germline assignment: CDR1 SNHLY and CDR2 FYNNEI. J lost 3 bases, V lost 6 bases, and 8 bases had no gene match. The CDR3 totals 15 residues. CDR3 DNA sequence: TGTGCCAGCAGCGCCCAGGGACAGGGGTACTACGAGCAGTACTTC. This gives the protein CASSAQGQGYYEQYF.